The 4 T cell receptor beta chains presented below share a single source sample, sequenced in a study of blood T cells in healthy people across ages. Together with a sample-barcoded 5' primer, a J-beta primer mix was included in a second PCR lasting about 6 to 11 cycles. TCRdb re-analysed the 5' RACE reads in MiXCR, keeping a single row per CDR3 protein. The sample includes about 1,600,000 distinct CDR3 sequences, approximately 40% of them seen just once. The sequencing input was blood. The receptors derive from a woman aged 18-29 years in good health.

V usage is TRBV12-3 or TRBV12-4 and J usage is TRBJ2-1, with a weak D call TRBD2 (5 bases). V lost 6 bases to trimming and J lost 8 bases, with 11 bases between them. The CDR3 is 12 amino acids. The CDR3 reads CASRFRGHEQFF. The DNA for the CDR3 is TGTGCCAGCAGGTTTCGGGGTCATGAGCAGTTCTTC.

The gene calls are TRBV30 and TRBJ1-2; 7 nucleotides agree with TRBD1. CDR3 size: 11 residues. J was trimmed by 4 bases and V by 8 bases; bases with no gene match: 4. Germline CDR1 is GTSNPN and CDR2 is SVGIG (reference sequence). The CDR3 DNA reads as TGTGCCCAGGGGGAGGTCTATGGCTACACCTTC. It codes for CAQGEVYGYTF.

This clonotype was observed a few times. The chain combines TRBV20-1 with TRBJ2-3, with TRBD2 matching 9 bases. The trim removed 5 bases at V and 4 bases at J, leaving 7 bases unmatched. This CDR3 is built from 14 residues. Per the germline V gene, CDR1 is DFQATT and CDR2 is SNEGSKA (reference sequence). The CDR3 region is CSARRASGADTQYF. The CDR3, as DNA: TGCAGTGCTCGCCGGGCTAGCGGGGCAGATACGCAGTATTTT.

This clonotype was counted between two and nine times. V usage is TRBV2 and J usage is TRBJ2-2, with 7 bases that match TRBD2. The CDR3 extends over 16 amino acids. The trim removed 4 bases at V and 1 base at J, leaving 6 bases unmatched. Germline CDR1 is SNHLY and CDR2 is FYNNEI. Here the CDR3 reads CASSAPSGVNTGELFF. The CDR3 region has the DNA TGTGCCAGCAGTGCCCCCAGCGGGGTGAACACCGGGGAGCTGTTTTTT.